This T cell receptor (beta chain) was sequenced for a study of beta chain features in type 1 diabetes. Study-wide findings and caveats: Type 1 diabetes patients had fewer VDJ junction insertions and more deletions.

Investigators reverse transcribed all isolated RNA, so they sequenced expressed TCRB transcripts. Sequenced by immunoSEQ multiplex PCR; TCRdb stores in-frame clones only, minus some. The table lists under 550,000 clones, roughly 11% of them singletons. The V and J ends lost 4 bases and 0 bases respectively, with 9 bases between them. In germline, CDR1 is SGHDT, CDR2 YYEEEE. The CDR3 extends over 14 amino acids. On this clone itself: Its specificity is unknown.

V and J are TRBV5-6 and TRBJ2-3; the D is unclear. The TCR originated in a woman aged 18-29 years in good health. Sequenced: naive CD4+ T cells from blood. In nucleotides, the CDR3 is TGTGCCAGCAGCCCGATGGACAGCACAGATACGCAGTATTTT. This gives the protein CASSPMDSTDTQYF.